This T cell receptor (beta chain) was obtained from a study of naive and memory T cell subsets. Notes on the study in general: TCR transcript changes with activation or differentiation may affect this RNA method.

Many counts were recorded for this clonotype. The antigen is unknown. An oligonucleotide containing a UMI was ligated to the 3' end of TCR cDNA. Whole-blood samples were roughly 2.3 ml of peripheral blood from healthy adult volunteers. Reverse transcription used DNase-treated unsorted total RNA, aiming for roughly 1 to 1000 ng. Germline-derived CDR1 and CDR2 are SGHDN and FVKESK. J lost 5 bases, V lost 1 base, and 9 bases had no gene match. The CDR3 contains 17 residues. The SP2 primer and nested alpha and beta constant region primers amplified ligated cDNA in four rounds. Alpha and beta constant region primers primed reverse transcription for blood and skin samples. TCRdb passed the 5' RACE reads through MiXCR, listing each CDR3 protein once. The table has roughly 62,000 distinct CDR3 sequences, about 7% seen once.

The sequence came from a male donor in good health. V is TRBV14 and J is TRBJ2-2; 8 positions match TRBD1. As DNA, the CDR3 is TGTGCCAGCAGCCAAGCCGCCCGGACAGGGTTAACCGGGGAGCTGTTTTTT. Protein: CASSQAARTGLTGELFF.